This is a list of T cell receptor beta chains from one sample in a study of shared clonotypes between healthy human individuals. Data came from immunoSEQ multiplex PCR; TCRdb stores just in-frame clones and leaves some out. The sample shows about 1.1 million clones, 75% to 80% of them seen only once. Sequencing input: memory CD4+ T cells from PBMCs. Receptors originate from a man aged 18 to 35 in good health. Some clones in this sample may be carry-over from other donors' samples. Each CDR3 is given with its conserved first and last residue. D genes are given only for firm matches. Size is stated for part of the rows, as once, few or many counts, or as a class when the clone is expanded.

v_gene	abundance	j_gene	d_gene	len	CDR3nt	CDR3aa
TRBV6-1	-	TRBJ2-3	-	13	TGTGCCAACAACCCGGACAGTTCAGATACGCAGTATTTT	CANNPDSSDTQYF
TRBV9	-	TRBJ2-1	TRBD2	15	TGTGCCAGCAGCCCCGATGGCGGGAGAGGAGATGAGCAGTTCTTC	CASSPDGGRGDEQFF
TRBV18	-	TRBJ1-5	TRBD1	16	TGTGCCAGCTCACCACCAGGGACAGGCCGAAATCAGCCCCAGCATTTT	CASSPPGTGRNQPQHF
TRBV10-2	-	TRBJ2-7	TRBD2	13	TGCGCCAGCCATCTGGGCGGGAGTGTCGAGCAGTACTTC	CASHLGGSVEQYF
TRBV6-4	-	TRBJ2-3	-	13	TGTGCCAGCAGTAGATCCGACACAGATACGCAGTATTTT	CASSRSDTDTQYF
TRBV28	-	TRBJ1-4	TRBD1	15	TGTGCCAGCAGTTTACAACTCGGGACAGGGGAAAAACTGTTTTTT	CASSLQLGTGEKLFF
TRBV7-3	once	TRBJ1-1	-	14	TGTGCCAGCAGCCAAACGGGGGGAGTAACTGAAGCTTTCTTT	CASSQTGGVTEAFF
TRBV9	-	TRBJ2-5	-	15	TGTGCCAGCAGCGTAGACCAGGGGTACCAAGAGACCCAGTACTTC	CASSVDQGYQETQYF
TRBV9	-	TRBJ2-1	-	14	TGTGCCAGCAGCGTAGCTACTGACTCGAGGGAGCAGTTCTTC	CASSVATDSREQFF
TRBV5-1	-	TRBJ2-7	TRBD2	14	TGCGCCAGCAGCCCCGGACTAGCGGTGGTCGAGCAGTACTTC	CASSPGLAVVEQYF
TRBV4-3	-	TRBJ2-3	-	15	TGCGCCAGCAGCCAAGTAGGTCGGACCACAGATACGCAGTATTTT	CASSQVGRTTDTQYF
TRBV27	-	TRBJ2-3	-	18	TGTGCCAGCAAATCCTCGTCTTACTCGCGGAAACTCACAGATACGCAGTATTTT	CASKSSSYSRKLTDTQYF
TRBV28	-	TRBJ2-2	-	13	TGTGCCAGCAAATTAAGGCTGCCCGGGGAGCTGTTTTTT	CASKLRLPGELFF
TRBV30	-	TRBJ1-5	-	14	TGTGCCTGGACTGACAGCGCCGTAGTGCAGCCCCAGCATTTT	CAWTDSAVVQPQHF
TRBV6-5	many	TRBJ1-1	-	13	TGTGCCAGCAGTCCGGCGTTGAACACTGAAGCTTTCTTT	CASSPALNTEAFF
TRBV7-9	-	TRBJ2-7	TRBD1	14	TGTGCCAGCAGCTTGGGACAGGGGGACTACGAGCAGTACTTC	CASSLGQGDYEQYF
TRBV7-2	-	TRBJ2-1	-	13	TGTGCTACCAGCAGCGGGTACTACAATGAGCAGTTCTTC	CATSSGYYNEQFF
TRBV7-8	many	TRBJ2-3	-	17	TGTGCCAGCAGCTTAGCTGGACGAGGGAGAGGCACAGATACGCAGTATTTT	CASSLAGRGRGTDTQYF
TRBV5-1	-	TRBJ2-3	TRBD2	17	TGCGCCAGCAGCTTAGGGGTTCTAGCGGGAGGGACAGATACGCAGTATTTT	CASSLGVLAGGTDTQYF
TRBV5-1	-	TRBJ1-1	TRBD1	16	TGCGCCAGCAGGGGGACAGGGGGTTACATGAACACTGAAGCTTTCTTT	CASRGTGGYMNTEAFF
TRBV29-1	-	TRBJ1-5	-	12	TGCAGCGTTGCGGACCGGGATCAGCCCCAGCATTTT	CSVADRDQPQHF
TRBV11-2	-	TRBJ2-7	-	14	TGTGCCAGCAGCTTAGTAGGGCCCACCTACGAGCAGTACTTC	CASSLVGPTYEQYF
TRBV29-1	-	TRBJ1-1	-	14	TGCAGCGTTGACCCAAAGGGGAGGAACACTGAAGCTTTCTTT	CSVDPKGRNTEAFF
TRBV28	-	TRBJ2-7	-	16	TGTGCCAGCAGTTTATCTCTGGGGGGCGCCCGCGGAGAACAGTACTTC	CASSLSLGGARGEQYF
TRBV6-9	-	TRBJ1-3	TRBD1	16	TGTGCCAGCAGTTGTGTACAGGGGCAGAAGGGAAACACCATATATTTT	CASSCVQGQKGNTIYF
TRBV7-3	-	TRBJ2-1	-	14	TGTGCCAGCAGCTTAAATTTCGCCTACAATGAGCAGTTCTTC	CASSLNFAYNEQFF
TRBV28	-	TRBJ2-1	-	13	TGTGCCAGCAGCCTCAACAACAGGGACCGGCAGTTCTTC	CASSLNNRDRQFF
TRBV6-1	-	TRBJ1-2	-	13	TGTGCCAGCAGGGTTGCGGCTAACTATGGCTACACCTTC	CASRVAANYGYTF
TRBV28	-	TRBJ2-1	-	11	TGTGCCAGTTCCCGAACGACAGAGCAGTTCTTC	CASSRTTEQFF
TRBV5-5	-	TRBJ1-3	-	16	TGTGCCAGCAGCTTGTTTATCCCCCGACCTGGAAACACCATATATTTT	CASSLFIPRPGNTIYF
TRBV10-3	once	TRBJ1-3	TRBD1	14	TGTGCCATCAACCCCCAGGGGGCTGGAAACACCATATATTTT	CAINPQGAGNTIYF
TRBV5-1	once	TRBJ1-1	TRBD1	15	TGCGCCAGCAGCTCCCTGACAGGGTCGAACACTGAAGCTTTCTTT	CASSSLTGSNTEAFF
TRBV19	-	TRBJ2-7	TRBD2	15	TGTGCCAGTAGTATGAATAGCGGGACGCTCTACGAGCAGTACTTC	CASSMNSGTLYEQYF
TRBV7-3	-	TRBJ2-2	-	15	TGTGCCAGCAGCGTGACTAGTGAGGGGACCGGGGAGCTGTTTTTT	CASSVTSEGTGELFF
TRBV6-1	few	TRBJ2-5	-	12	TGTGCCAGCAGTATCATTGGGGAGACCCAGTACTTC	CASSIIGETQYF
TRBV10-3	-	TRBJ2-3	-	14	TGTGCCATCAGTGACCGGAGCCGACCAAATACGCAGTATTTT	CAISDRSRPNTQYF
TRBV9	-	TRBJ2-7	-	15	TGTGCCAGCAGACCCCTGGGGGGAAGAAAGTACGAGCAGTACTTC	CASRPLGGRKYEQYF
TRBV28	once	TRBJ1-2	TRBD1	14	TGTGCCAGCAGCCCCGCAGGGGGGGACTATGGCTACACCTTC	CASSPAGGDYGYTF
TRBV18	few	TRBJ2-1	TRBD1	16	TGTGCCAGCTCACCACGACAGGGTGGCCCCTACAATGAGCAGTTCTTC	CASSPRQGGPYNEQFF
TRBV28	-	TRBJ2-1	TRBD2	15	TGTGCCAGCACCTTTTGGACTAGCGGATACAATGAGCAGTTCTTC	CASTFWTSGYNEQFF
TRBV6-6	-	TRBJ2-7	TRBD1	14	TGTGCCAGCAGTCCGCCGGGACAGTCCTACGAGCAGTACTTC	CASSPPGQSYEQYF
TRBV11-3	once	TRBJ2-5	TRBD1	14	TGTGCCAGCAGTAGTCTAGGGGGCGCCGGGACCCAGTACTTC	CASSSLGGAGTQYF